This T cell receptor (beta chain) originates from a study of blood T cells in healthy people across ages. Notes on the study in general: Older individuals had lower TCR beta diversity per million T cells (the decline was roughly linear). From one million sequenced T cells, diversity estimates were lower bounds.

Remarks on this clonotype: Antigen specificity is unknown.

Alongside a J-beta primer mix, a sample-barcoded 5' primer served in a second PCR lasting about 7 to 12 cycles. A 12-random-nucleotide template-switch adaptor tagged each cDNA molecule. The study obtained at least 2.5 million CDR3-containing paired-end reads from every sample. TCRdb itself ran the 5' RACE reads through MiXCR, one entry per CDR3 protein. The sample carries roughly 2 million distinct CDR3 sequences, around 48% recorded once. The receptor comes from a middle-aged woman in good health. Sequencing was performed on blood.

The CDR3 DNA follows: TGCGCCAGCAGCTTTTCCCCTACTAACTATGGCTACACCTTC. Translating it yields CASSFSPTNYGYTF. This chain joins TRBV5-1 and TRBJ1-2; D not certain. Germline-derived CDR1 and CDR2 are SGHRS and YFSETQ. The V gene lost 2 bases and the J gene lost 0 bases, with 8 bases spanning the gap. The CDR3 has 14 residues.